Listed below are T cell receptor beta chains from one sample, sequenced in a study of shared clonotypes between healthy human individuals. The protocol was immunoSEQ multiplex PCR, while the TCRdb copy is restricted to in-frame clones and leaves out a portion. The table lists roughly 2.2 million clones, just under 95% of them singletons. The specimen was naive CD4+ T cells from PBMCs. These receptors were obtained from a man younger than 30 in good health. Some clones in this sample may be carry-over from other donors' samples. Both conserved end residues are part of each CDR3. The D gene is left open where the match is weak. Expanded clones get a size class; other rows say once, few or many, or leave the size out.

d_gene,abundance,v_gene,j_gene,CDR3aa,CDR3nt
-,-,TRBV7-3,TRBJ2-3,CASSLLGPTDTQYF,TGTGCCAGCAGCTTACTAGGACCCACAGATACGCAGTATTTT
TRBD2,-,TRBV5-1,TRBJ2-3,CASSLDGTSGSRTQYF,TGCGCCAGCAGCTTGGACGGGACTAGCGGGAGCCGTACGCAGTATTTT
-,-,TRBV6-1,TRBJ2-7,CATEWVSYEQYF,TGTGCCACCGAATGGGTGTCCTACGAGCAGTACTTC
TRBD2,-,TRBV6-5,TRBJ2-7,CASSRLAGASYEQYF,TGTGCCAGCAGTCGACTAGCGGGAGCCTCCTACGAGCAGTACTTC
-,-,TRBV7-9,TRBJ2-7,CASSLVAGPKEQYF,TGTGCCAGCAGCTTAGTGGCAGGGCCTAAGGAGCAGTACTTC
TRBD1,-,TRBV5-1,TRBJ2-1,CASSGQGNEQFF,TGCGCCAGCAGCGGACAGGGCAATGAGCAGTTCTTC
-,once,TRBV5-1,TRBJ1-2,CASKPAGSRGYGYTF,TGCGCCAGCAAACCGGCAGGGAGTAGGGGCTATGGCTACACCTTC
-,-,TRBV28,TRBJ1-2,CASSLSQGGGYTF,TGTGCCAGCAGTTTATCTCAGGGAGGTGGCTACACCTTC
TRBD2,-,TRBV7-3,TRBJ2-5,CASSLGTSGTAGETQYF,TGTGCCAGCAGCTTGGGGACTAGCGGGACCGCGGGAGAGACCCAGTACTTC
TRBD2,-,TRBV6-5,TRBJ2-5,CASRSGAQETQYF,TGTGCCAGCAGGAGCGGGGCCCAAGAGACCCAGTACTTC
-,-,TRBV9,TRBJ2-5,CASSASLSRVETQYF,TGTGCCAGCAGCGCCTCACTTTCGAGAGTAGAGACCCAGTACTTC